Described below is a single T cell receptor (beta chain) sequence and its context. This sample is drawn from a study of blood T cell repertoires in COVID-19. The overall study: The United States, Italy and Spain supplied acute and convalescent COVID-19 samples. PBMCs, B-cell-depleted T cells, or T cells were the source of the cDNA or gDNA that made up the material.

CDR3 length: 13 amino acids. The germline gives CDR1 SNHLY, CDR2 FYNNEI. Trimming pared 6 bases from V and 2 bases from J, leaving 10 bases between. As handled by the study authors: Estimation of nucleated cell counts was performed using reference gene primer amplification. Here immunoSEQ multiplex PCR was the method, and the copy in TCRdb shows in-frame clones only, minus some. That table is the source of V, J and clone size, and D and trimming were worked out from the DNA. The sample records some 160,000 clones, more than 80% being singletons. This TCR derives from a man between 60 and 75 years old with acute or convalescent COVID-19. The sequenced sample consisted of peripheral blood. The chain is built from TRBV2 and TRBJ1-1; no clear D. CDR3 in amino acids: CASREVVNTEAFF. CDR3 nucleotides: TGTGCCAGCAGGGAGGTCGTAAACACTGAAGCTTTCTTT.